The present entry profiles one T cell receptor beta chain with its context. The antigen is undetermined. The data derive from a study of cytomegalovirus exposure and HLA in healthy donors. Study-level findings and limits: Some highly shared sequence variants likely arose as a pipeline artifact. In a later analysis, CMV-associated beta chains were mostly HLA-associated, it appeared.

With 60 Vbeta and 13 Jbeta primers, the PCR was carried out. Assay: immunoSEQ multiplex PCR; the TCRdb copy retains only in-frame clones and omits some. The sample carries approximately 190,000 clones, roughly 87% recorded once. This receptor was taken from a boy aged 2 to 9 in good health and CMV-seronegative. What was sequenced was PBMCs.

The CDR3 region has the DNA TGCGCCAGCAGCTCGGCTCGACTAGCCCTAACCACAGATACGCAGTATTTT. Translation: CASSSARLALTTDTQYF. The J gene is TRBJ2-3, the V gene TRBV5-1; 7 positions agree with TRBD2. The CDR3 is made up of 17 amino acids. The trim removed 3 bases at V and 2 bases at J, leaving 12 bases unmatched. The V gene's germline CDR1 is SGHRS and CDR2 YFSETQ. Looking up the rest from reference TRBV5-1 and TRBJ2-3 gives the full variable domain: KAGVTQTPRYLIKTRGQQVTLSCSPISGHRSVSWYQQTPGQGLQFLFEYFSETQRNKGNFPGRFSGRQFSNSRSEMNVSTLELGDSALYLCASSSARLALTTDTQYFGPGTRLTVL.